Below, one T cell receptor (beta chain) is given with its context. Its antigen is still unknown. The treatment denotes: some 20 received Ad26.COV2.S at low or high dose, single or two shots; roughly five received placebo; per-sample allocation not given. Sampling was performed 63 days after the first vaccine or placebo injection. Ad26 vector vaccine expressed Wuhan-strain SARS-CoV-2 spike. This entry is derived from a study of Ad26.COV2.S vaccination and SARS-CoV-2 variants. Study details: Ad26.COV2.S was injected intramuscularly once or twice, 56 days apart. Study-wide findings and caveats: Responses of T cells in total may have been underestimated by the TCR breadth and depth analyses. Comparable non-spike TCR breadth was observed in vaccine and placebo recipients.

Clones were sequenced by immunoSEQ multiplex PCR, and TCRdb holds only the in-frame ones, with some missing. Altogether more than 350,000 clones are present, more than 80% being singletons, with the ten largest covering 12%. The receptor's source is a person between 18 and 65 years old who received the Ad26.COV2.S COVID-19 vaccine or a placebo. Sequencing used peripheral blood, obtained in a trial of Ad26.COV2.S vaccine versus placebo.

CDR3 loop: CASSTQGANQETQYF. The DNA for the CDR3 is TGCGCCAGCAGCACACAGGGGGCTAACCAAGAGACCCAGTACTTC. The V call is TRBV5-1, the J call TRBJ2-5; the match to TRBD1 covers 9 bases. This CDR3 has 15 residues. Germline lookup yields CDR1 SGHRS and CDR2 YFSETQ. With 4 bases clipped from V and 0 bases from J, the junction kept 4 bases outside the gene matches.